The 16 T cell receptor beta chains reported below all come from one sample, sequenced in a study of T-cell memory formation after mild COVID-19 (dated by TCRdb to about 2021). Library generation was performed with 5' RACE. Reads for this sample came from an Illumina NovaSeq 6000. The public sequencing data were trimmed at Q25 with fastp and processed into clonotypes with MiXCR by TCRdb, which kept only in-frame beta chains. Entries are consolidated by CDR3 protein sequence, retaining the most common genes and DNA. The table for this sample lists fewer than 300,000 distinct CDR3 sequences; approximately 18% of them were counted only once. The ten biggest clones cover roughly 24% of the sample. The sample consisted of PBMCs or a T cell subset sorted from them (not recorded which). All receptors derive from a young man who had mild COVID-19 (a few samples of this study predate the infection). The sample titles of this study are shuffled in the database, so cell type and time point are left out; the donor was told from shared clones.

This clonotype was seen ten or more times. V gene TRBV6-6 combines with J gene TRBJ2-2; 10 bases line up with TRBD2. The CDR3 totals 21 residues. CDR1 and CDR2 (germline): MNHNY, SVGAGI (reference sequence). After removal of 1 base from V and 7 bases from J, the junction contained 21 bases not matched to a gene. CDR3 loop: CASSYLFGQMSGGASNGELFF. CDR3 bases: TGTGCCAGCAGTTACTTGTTCGGACAGATGAGCGGGGGGGCCTCGAACGGGGAGCTGTTTTTT.

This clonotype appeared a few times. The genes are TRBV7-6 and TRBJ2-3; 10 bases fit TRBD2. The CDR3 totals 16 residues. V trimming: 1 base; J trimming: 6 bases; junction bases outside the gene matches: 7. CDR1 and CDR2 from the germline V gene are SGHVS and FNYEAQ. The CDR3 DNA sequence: TGTGCCAGCAGCTTAGTTCTAGCGGGGGAATGGGATACGCAGTATTTT. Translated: CASSLVLAGEWDTQYF.

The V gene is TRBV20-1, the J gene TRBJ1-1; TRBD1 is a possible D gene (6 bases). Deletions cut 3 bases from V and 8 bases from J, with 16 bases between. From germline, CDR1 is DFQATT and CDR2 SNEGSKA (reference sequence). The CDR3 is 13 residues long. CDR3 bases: TGCAGTGCTAGGGGGGACAAGGGCCCCGAAGCTTTCTTT. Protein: CSARGDKGPEAFF.

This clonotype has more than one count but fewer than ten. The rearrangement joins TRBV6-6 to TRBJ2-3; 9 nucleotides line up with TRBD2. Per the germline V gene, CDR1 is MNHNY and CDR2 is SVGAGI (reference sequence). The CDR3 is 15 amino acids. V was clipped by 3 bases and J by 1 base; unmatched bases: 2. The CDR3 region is CASSYLAGGTDTQYF. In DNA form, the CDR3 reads TGTGCCAGCAGTTATTTAGCGGGGGGCACAGATACGCAGTATTTT.

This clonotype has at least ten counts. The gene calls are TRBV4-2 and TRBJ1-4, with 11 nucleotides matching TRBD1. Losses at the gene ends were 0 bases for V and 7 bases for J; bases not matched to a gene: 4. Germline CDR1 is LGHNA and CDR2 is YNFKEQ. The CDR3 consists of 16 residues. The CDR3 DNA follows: TGTGCCAGCAGCCAAGATGCGGGGACAGGGGGTGAAAAACTGTTTTTT. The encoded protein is CASSQDAGTGGEKLFF.

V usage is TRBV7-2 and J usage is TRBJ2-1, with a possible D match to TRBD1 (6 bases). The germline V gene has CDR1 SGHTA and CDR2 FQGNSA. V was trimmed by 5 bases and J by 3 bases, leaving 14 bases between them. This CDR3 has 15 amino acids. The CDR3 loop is CASSPRRDNYNEQFF. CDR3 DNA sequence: TGTGCCAGCAGCCCCCGCCGGGACAACTACAATGAGCAGTTCTTC.

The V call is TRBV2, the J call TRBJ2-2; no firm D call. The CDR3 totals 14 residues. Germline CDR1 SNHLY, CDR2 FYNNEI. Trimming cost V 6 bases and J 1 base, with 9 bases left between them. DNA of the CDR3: TGTGCCAGCAGAAGTCAGCGGAACACCGGGGAGCTGTTTTTT. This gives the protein CASRSQRNTGELFF.

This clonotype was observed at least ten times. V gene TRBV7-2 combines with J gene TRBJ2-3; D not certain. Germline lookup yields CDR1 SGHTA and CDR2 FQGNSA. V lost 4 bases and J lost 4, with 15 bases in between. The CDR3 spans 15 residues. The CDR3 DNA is TGTGCCAGCAGCTCTGGGGTTCACTCCGCAGATACGCAGTATTTT. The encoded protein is CASSSGVHSADTQYF.

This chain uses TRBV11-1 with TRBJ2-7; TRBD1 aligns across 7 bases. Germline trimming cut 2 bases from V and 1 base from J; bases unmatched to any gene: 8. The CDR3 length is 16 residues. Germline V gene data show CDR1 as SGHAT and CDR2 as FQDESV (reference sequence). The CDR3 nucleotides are TGTGCCAGCAGCTTATCACAACAGGGGTCTTCCTACGAGCAGTACTTC. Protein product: CASSLSQQGSSYEQYF.

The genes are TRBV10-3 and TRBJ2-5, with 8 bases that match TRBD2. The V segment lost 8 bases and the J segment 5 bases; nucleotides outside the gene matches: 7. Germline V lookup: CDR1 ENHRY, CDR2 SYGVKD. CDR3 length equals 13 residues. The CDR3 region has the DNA TGTGCCATCGGGGGTAGCGGGGAGGAGACCCAGTACTTC. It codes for CAIGGSGEETQYF.

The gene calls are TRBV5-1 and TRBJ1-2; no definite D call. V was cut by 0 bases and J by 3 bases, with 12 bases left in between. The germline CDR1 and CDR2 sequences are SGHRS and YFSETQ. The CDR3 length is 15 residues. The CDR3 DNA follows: TGCGCCAGCAGCTTGGAATTGTCGGGGTACTATGGCTACACCTTC. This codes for CASSLELSGYYGYTF.

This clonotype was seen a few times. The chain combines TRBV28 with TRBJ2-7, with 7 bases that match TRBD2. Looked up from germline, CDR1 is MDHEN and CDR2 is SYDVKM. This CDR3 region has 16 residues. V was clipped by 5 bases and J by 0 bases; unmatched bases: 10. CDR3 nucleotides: TGTGCCAGCAGTCGCGTTGGGCGGGGGAGCTCCTACGAGCAGTACTTC. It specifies CASSRVGRGSSYEQYF.

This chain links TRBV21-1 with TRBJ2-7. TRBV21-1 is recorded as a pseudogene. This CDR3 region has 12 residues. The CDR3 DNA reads TGTGCCAGCAGCAAAAGGTGGGAAGAGCAGTACGTC. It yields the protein CASSKRWEEQYV.

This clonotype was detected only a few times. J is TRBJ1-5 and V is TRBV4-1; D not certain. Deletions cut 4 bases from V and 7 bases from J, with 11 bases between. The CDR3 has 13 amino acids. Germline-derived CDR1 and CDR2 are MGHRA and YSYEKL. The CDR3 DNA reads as TGCGCCAGCAGCCCCCCGGATGGACAGCCCCAGCATTTT. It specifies CASSPPDGQPQHF.

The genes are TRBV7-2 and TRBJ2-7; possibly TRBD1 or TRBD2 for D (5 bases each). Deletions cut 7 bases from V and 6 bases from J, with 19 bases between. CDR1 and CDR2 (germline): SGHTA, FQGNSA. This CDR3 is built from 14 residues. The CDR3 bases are TGTGCCAGCACGACAAGGGGAGTTGTCTGCGAGCAGTACGTC. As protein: CASTTRGVVCEQYV.

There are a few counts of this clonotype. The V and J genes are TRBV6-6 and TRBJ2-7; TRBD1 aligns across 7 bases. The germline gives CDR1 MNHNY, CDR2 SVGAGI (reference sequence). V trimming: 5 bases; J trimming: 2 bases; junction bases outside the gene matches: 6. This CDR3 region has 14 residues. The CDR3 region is CASSPGTDPYEQYV. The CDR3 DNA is TGTGCCAGCAGTCCCGGGACAGATCCCTACGAGCAGTACGTC.